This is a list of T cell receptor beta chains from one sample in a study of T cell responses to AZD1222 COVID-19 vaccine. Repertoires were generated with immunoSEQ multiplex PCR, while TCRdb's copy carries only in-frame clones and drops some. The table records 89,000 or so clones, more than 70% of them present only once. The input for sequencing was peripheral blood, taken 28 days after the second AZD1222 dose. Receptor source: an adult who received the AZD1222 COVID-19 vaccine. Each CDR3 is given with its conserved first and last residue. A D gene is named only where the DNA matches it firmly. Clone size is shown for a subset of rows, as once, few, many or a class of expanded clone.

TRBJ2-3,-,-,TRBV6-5,TGTGCCAGCGGGGGCTATACGCAGTATTTT,CASGGYTQYF
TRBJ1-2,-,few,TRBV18,TGTGCCAGCTCACCAGGGAACTATGGCTACACCTTC,CASSPGNYGYTF
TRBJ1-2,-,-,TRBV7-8,TGTGCCAGCAGCCGGATTCGGACACCTGACTATGGCTACACCTTC,CASSRIRTPDYGYTF
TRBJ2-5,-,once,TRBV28,TGTGCCAGCACCGCTGCGGGCGGGGGCCACCAAGAGACCCAGTACTTC,CASTAAGGGHQETQYF
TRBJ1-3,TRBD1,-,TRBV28,TGTGCCAGCAGCGGGACAGCCTACCTCGCAGGAAACACCATATATTTT,CASSGTAYLAGNTIYF
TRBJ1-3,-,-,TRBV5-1,TGCGCCAGCAGCCCTTCTCCCTCTGGAAACACCATATATTTT,CASSPSPSGNTIYF
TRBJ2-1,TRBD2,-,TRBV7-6,TGTGCCAGCAGCTCCGGACTAGCGAGGCACAATGAGCAGTTCTTC,CASSSGLARHNEQFF
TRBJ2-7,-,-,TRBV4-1,TGCGCCAGCAGCCAAGATCTTTGGGGCCCAAAATTGAGTTACGAGCAGTACTTC,CASSQDLWGPKLSYEQYF
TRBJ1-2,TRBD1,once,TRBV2,TGTGCCAGCAGGGAGGGACAGGGGATAATCCGCAACTATGGCTACACCTTC,CASREGQGIIRNYGYTF
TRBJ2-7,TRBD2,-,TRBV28,TGTGCCAGCCACCTGGGGGGGGGCTACGAGCAGTACTTC,CASHLGGGYEQYF
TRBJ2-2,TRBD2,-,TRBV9,TGTGCCAGCAGCGTAGCGCTAGCGGGAGGAGTCGGGGAGCTGTTTTTT,CASSVALAGGVGELFF
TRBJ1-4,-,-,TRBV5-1,TGCGCCAGCAGACCAACATTCGCATTGGGGGAAAAACTGTTTTTT,CASRPTFALGEKLFF
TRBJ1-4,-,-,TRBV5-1,TGCGCCAGCAGCTTCGGTGCTCCAGGGAGGCGAACTAATGAAAAACTGTTTTTT,CASSFGAPGRRTNEKLFF
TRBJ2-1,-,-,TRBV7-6,TGTGCCAGCAGCTTAGCTGCGGGTTACAATGAGCAGTTCTTC,CASSLAAGYNEQFF
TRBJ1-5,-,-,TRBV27,TGTGCCAGCAGCCGACAGTTCAATCAGCCCCAGCATTTT,CASSRQFNQPQHF
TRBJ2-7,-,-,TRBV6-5,TGTGCCACTACCGGGACCCACGAGCAGTACTTC,CATTGTHEQYF
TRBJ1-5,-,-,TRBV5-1,TGCGCCAGCAGCGCACAGGGTTCAGGCAATCAGCCCCAGCATTTT,CASSAQGSGNQPQHF
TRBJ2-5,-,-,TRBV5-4,TGTGCCAGCAGAGGACAAGGGGAGACCCAGTACTTC,CASRGQGETQYF
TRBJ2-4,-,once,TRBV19,TGTGCCAGTAGTATAAGTGCCGGGGCTGCCAAAAACATTCAGTACTTC,CASSISAGAAKNIQYF
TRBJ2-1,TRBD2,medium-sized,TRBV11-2,TGTGCCAGCACCCCTAGCGGGGGGGTCGGTGGTGAGCAGTTCTTC,CASTPSGGVGGEQFF
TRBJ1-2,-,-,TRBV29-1,TGCAGCGTTGAAGACCGGGGGAACAGCTATGGCTACACCTTC,CSVEDRGNSYGYTF
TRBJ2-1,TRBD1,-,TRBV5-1,TGCGCCAGCAGCGACCGCCTAAAGACAGGGAACTACAATGAGCAGTTCTTC,CASSDRLKTGNYNEQFF
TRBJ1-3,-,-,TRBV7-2,TGTGCCAGCCGAATGGGATCTGGAAACACCATATATTTT,CASRMGSGNTIYF
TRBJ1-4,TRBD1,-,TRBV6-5,TGTGCCAGCAGCCCGGGACAGGGATATGAAAAACTGTTTTTT,CASSPGQGYEKLFF
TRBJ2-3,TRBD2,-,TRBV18,TGTGCCAGCTCACCAGGGGGAGGGGGCACAGATACGCAGTATTTT,CASSPGGGGTDTQYF
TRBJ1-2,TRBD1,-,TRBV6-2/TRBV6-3,TGTGCCAGCAGTTCCGGACAGGGCGGCTATGGCTACACCTTC,CASSSGQGGYGYTF
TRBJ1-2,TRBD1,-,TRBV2,TGTGCCAGCAGCCAGGGACAGATCCACTATGGCTACACCTTC,CASSQGQIHYGYTF
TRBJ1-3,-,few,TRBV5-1,TGCGCCAGCAGCTCCGACAGCGCGGGTGGAAACACCATATATTTT,CASSSDSAGGNTIYF
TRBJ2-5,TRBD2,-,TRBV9,TGTGCCAGCAGCGTAGGCTCTAGCGGCAGGCTTGTGACCCAGTACTTC,CASSVGSSGRLVTQYF
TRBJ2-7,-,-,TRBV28,TGTGCCAGCAGGGCGACTAGGCGGGAGCAGTACTTC,CASRATRREQYF
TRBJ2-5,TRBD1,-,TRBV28,TGTGCCAGCAGTCCAGGGGGCGGGATAGAGATGACCCAGTACTTC,CASSPGGGIEMTQYF
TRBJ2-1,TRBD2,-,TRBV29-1,TGCAGCCTTTCAGGGACTAGCGGGAGGGCCATATACAATGAGCAGTTCTTC,CSLSGTSGRAIYNEQFF
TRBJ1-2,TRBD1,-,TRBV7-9,TGTGCCAGCAGCGGACAGGGGGCGAGTGGCTACACCTTC,CASSGQGASGYTF
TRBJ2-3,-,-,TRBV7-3,TGTGCCAGCAGCCCCGTGGGCGGCACAGATACGCAGTATTTT,CASSPVGGTDTQYF
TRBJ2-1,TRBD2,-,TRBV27,TGTGCCAGCAGTTTCGGACTAGCGGGAGACAATGAGCAGTTCTTC,CASSFGLAGDNEQFF
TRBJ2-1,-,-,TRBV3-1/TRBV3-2,TGTGCCAGCAGCCAAGGTGGGACCCCCAATTTCTATGAGCAGTTCTTC,CASSQGGTPNFYEQFF
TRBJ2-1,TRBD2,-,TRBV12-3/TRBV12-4,TGTGCCAGCAGAGGACTAGAGAGTGAGCAGTTCTTC,CASRGLESEQFF
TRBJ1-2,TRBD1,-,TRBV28,TGTGCCAGCAGTTTGGGCAGGGGGAGATATGGCTACACCTTC,CASSLGRGRYGYTF
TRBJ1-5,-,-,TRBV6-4,TGTGCCAGCAGCGCCCGGGACAATCAGCCCCAGCATTTT,CASSARDNQPQHF
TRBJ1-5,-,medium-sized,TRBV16,TGTGCCAGCACCACCGGGGGGCAGCCCCAGCATTTT,CASTTGGQPQHF
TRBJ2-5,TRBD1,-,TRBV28,TGTGCCAGCAGTCTGCCCGGGGCAGGGGGCGCGGTTCCCCAGTACTTC,CASSLPGAGGAVPQYF
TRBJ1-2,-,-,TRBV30,TGTGCCTGGAGCCCACAGGACTATGGCTACACCTTC,CAWSPQDYGYTF
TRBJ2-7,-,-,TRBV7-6,TGTGCCAGCAGCCCGGGGACGGGGGAGCAGTACTTC,CASSPGTGEQYF
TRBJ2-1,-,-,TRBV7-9,TGTGCCAGCAGCTTAGATACCAGGGTTGATGAGCAGTTCTTC,CASSLDTRVDEQFF
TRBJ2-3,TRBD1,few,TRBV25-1,TGTGCCAGCAGTGAATCGGACAGGTTCCGCACAGATACGCAGTATTTT,CASSESDRFRTDTQYF
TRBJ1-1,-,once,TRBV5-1,TGCGCCAGCAGCTTGGCCGGGACGGTGAACACTGAAGCTTTCTTT,CASSLAGTVNTEAFF
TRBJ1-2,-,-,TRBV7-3,TGTGCCAGCAGCTTAATCCCCTTAGGGGGCTACACCTTC,CASSLIPLGGYTF
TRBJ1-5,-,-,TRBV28,TGTGCCAGCAGACAGGGATGGGATCAGCCCCAGCATTTT,CASRQGWDQPQHF
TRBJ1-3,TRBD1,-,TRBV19,TGTGCCAGTACTCGGACAGGGTACGGAAACACCATATATTTT,CASTRTGYGNTIYF
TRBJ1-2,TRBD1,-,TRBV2,TGTGCCAGCAGCATGACAGGGGATGGCTACACCTTC,CASSMTGDGYTF
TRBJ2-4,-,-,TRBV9,TGTGCCAGCAGCGTAGGCGGAACGGGTAAAAACATTCAGTACTTC,CASSVGGTGKNIQYF
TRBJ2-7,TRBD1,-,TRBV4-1,TGCGCCAGCAGCCCTCCCGGGACAGGGGGCGAAAAGCAGTACTTC,CASSPPGTGGEKQYF
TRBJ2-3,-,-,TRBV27,TGTGCCACCCGAGGGGGGAGCACAGATACGCAGTATTTT,CATRGGSTDTQYF
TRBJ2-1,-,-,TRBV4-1,TGCGCCAGCAGCCAAGATTTCCTAGCCGGGGCCCTTAACAATGAGCAGTTCTTC,CASSQDFLAGALNNEQFF
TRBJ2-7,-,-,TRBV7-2,TGTGCCAGCCGGAAGGGATTGAGCTCCTACGAGCAGTACTTC,CASRKGLSSYEQYF
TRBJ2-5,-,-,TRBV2,TGTGCCAGCAGTGCGGACTCGTACCAAGAGACCCAGTACTTC,CASSADSYQETQYF
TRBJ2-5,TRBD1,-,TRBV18,TGTGCCAGCTCACCCGGGACAGGGGCGGAAGAGACCCAGTACTTC,CASSPGTGAEETQYF
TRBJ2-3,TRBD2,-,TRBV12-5,TGTGCTAGTGGTGAGACTAGCGGGCCACGGGATACGCAGTATTTT,CASGETSGPRDTQYF